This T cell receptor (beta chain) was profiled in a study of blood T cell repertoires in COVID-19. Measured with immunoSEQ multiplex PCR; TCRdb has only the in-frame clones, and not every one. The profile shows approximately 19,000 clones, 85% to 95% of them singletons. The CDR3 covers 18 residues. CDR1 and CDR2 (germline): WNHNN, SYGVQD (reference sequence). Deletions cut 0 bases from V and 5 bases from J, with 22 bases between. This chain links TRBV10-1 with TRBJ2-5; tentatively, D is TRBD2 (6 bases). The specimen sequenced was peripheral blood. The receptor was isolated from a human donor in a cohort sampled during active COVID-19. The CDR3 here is CASSESPGGPEKGETQYF. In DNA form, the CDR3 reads TGCGCCAGCAGTGAGTCACCCGGGGGTCCCGAAAAAGGGGAGACCCAGTACTTC.